This T cell receptor beta chain was sequenced for a study of CD8+CD57+ T cells in acquired aplastic anemia. Study-wide context: An average of approximately 3.2 ug of DNA was obtained from sorted CD4+ and CD8+ cells. Study outcomes and limitations: Sharing between patients and controls was observed for over 25 CD8+ CDR3 sequences.

The authors sequenced patients whose flow cytometry had shown CD8+CD57+ cell expansion. Severe acquired aplastic anemia was the diagnosis recorded for all patients. The CDR3 contains 13 residues. Trimming took off 1 base at V and 4 bases at J, with 10 bases between the two ends. Germline V lookup: CDR1 GTSNPN, CDR2 SVGIG (reference sequence). Researchers used genomic DNA as the template to profile TCR beta VDJ and CDR3. Using its own MiXCR run on the reads, TCRdb lists one record per CDR3 protein. This table holds about half a million distinct CDR3 sequences, approximately 32% found once. Comment on this clonotype: Its antigen is not known.

The chain uses TRBV30 and TRBJ1-1; D call uncertain. This receptor was obtained from a human donor with aplastic anemia. The source material was sorted CD4+, CD8+, or CD8+CD57+ T cells (not recorded which) from PBMCs. CDR3 in amino acids: CAWSDGPGTEAFF. The CDR3 region has the DNA TGTGCCTGGAGTGATGGACCAGGCACTGAAGCTTTCTTT.